Following are 31 T cell receptor beta chains from one sample sequenced in a study of blood T cell repertoires in COVID-19. Repertoires were generated with immunoSEQ multiplex PCR, while TCRdb's copy carries only in-frame clones and drops some. The sample yields roughly 230,000 clones, approximately 83% seen once. Sample: PBMCs or T cells enriched from blood (not recorded which). The receptors derive from a man aged 45 to 65 who had recovered from COVID-19.

The chain recombines TRBV15 with TRBJ1-1; 8 nucleotides line up with TRBD1. Trimming at V came to 7 bases and at J to 10 bases, leaving 11 bases not matched to a gene. CDR3 length equals 13 residues. CDR1 LNHNV and CDR2 YYDKDF come from the germline V gene (reference sequence). This CDR3 is CATKHPDRVLAFF. In DNA form, the CDR3 reads TGTGCCACCAAACACCCGGACAGGGTGTTAGCTTTCTTT.

The chain couples TRBV28 to TRBJ1-4; 8 positions match TRBD1. The CDR3 consists of 15 residues. Germline values: CDR1 MDHEN, CDR2 SYDVKM. After removal of 6 bases from V and 8 bases from J, the junction contained 11 bases not matched to a gene. CDR3 sequence (DNA): TGTGCCAGCAGAACCCCAGGGGGCAATTTAGAAAAACTGTTTTTT. This sequence encodes CASRTPGGNLEKLFF.

The rearrangement uses TRBV13 and TRBJ2-1; TRBD2 agrees at 11 bases. The CDR3 is 16 residues long. V gave up 2 bases and J gave up 3 bases; unmatched junction bases: 3. Looked up from germline, CDR1 is PRHDT and CDR2 is FYEKMQ (reference sequence). Here the CDR3 DNA reads TGTGCCAGCAGCTTAAAGACTAGCGGGGTCTACAATGAGCAGTTCTTC. As protein: CASSLKTSGVYNEQFF. Drawing the rest from reference TRBV13 and TRBJ2-1, the complete variable domain is AAGVIQSPRHLIKEKRETATLKCYPIPRHDTVYWYQQGPGQDPQFLISFYEKMQSDKGSIPDRFSAQQFSDYHSELNMSSLELGDSALYFCASSLKTSGVYNEQFFGPGTRLTVL.

V is TRBV11-2 and J is TRBJ2-7; D unresolved. V was shortened by 5 bases and J by 2 bases, with 19 bases between the two germline ends. Germline V gene sequence: CDR1 SGHAT, CDR2 FQNNGV. The CDR3 length is 16 residues. The CDR3 reads CASSPNTGLPTYEQYF. The CDR3, as DNA: TGTGCCAGCAGCCCTAATACTGGTTTGCCTACCTACGAGCAGTACTTC. Filled out from reference TRBV11-2 and TRBJ2-7, the complete variable domain reads EAGVAQSPRYKIIEKRQSVAFWCNPISGHATLYWYQQILGQGPKLLIQFQNNGVVDDSQLPKDRFSAERLKGVDSTLKIQPAKLEDSAVYLCASSPNTGLPTYEQYFGPGTRLTVT.

The CDR3 loop reads CASSRGTEEYF. CDR3 sequence (DNA): TGTGCCAGCAGCCGGGGGACTGAGGAGTACTTC. J is TRBJ2-7 and V is TRBV3-1 (or the pseudogene TRBV3-2); maybe TRBD2 (6 bases). The V end was cut by 4 bases, the J end by 11 bases, with 12 bases between. Germline loops: CDR1 LGHDT, CDR2 YNNKEL (reference sequence). The CDR3 runs 11 residues.

CDR3 sequence reads: CASSIGTSGSNYNEQFF. The CDR3 nucleotides read TGCGCCAGCAGCATCGGGACTAGCGGGAGTAACTACAATGAGCAGTTCTTC. The J gene is TRBJ2-1, the V gene TRBV5-1; 14 bases line up with TRBD2. The CDR3 loop spans 17 amino acids. Germline V gene lookup returns CDR1 SGHRS and CDR2 YFSETQ. V trimming: 4 bases; J trimming: 3 bases; junction bases outside the gene matches: 6.

This chain connects TRBV6-1 to TRBJ2-7; a possible D gene is TRBD2 (7 bases). The germline CDR1 and CDR2 sequences are MNHNS and SASEGT. The CDR3 has 14 residues. The germline V and J ends were trimmed by 0 bases and 5 bases, with 11 bases remaining between them. CDR3 nucleotides: TGTGCCAGCAGTGAAGCGGGGGGGGCCAACGAGCAGTACTTC. Its protein product is CASSEAGGANEQYF.

With respect to this clone: Other DNA variants within this sample encode the same CDR3. The rearrangement links TRBV15 to TRBJ1-4; D call uncertain. The V end was cut by 4 bases, the J end by 0 bases, with 6 bases between. The CDR3 spans 14 residues. Germline assignment: CDR1 LNHNV and CDR2 YYDKDF (reference sequence). Here the CDR3 reads CATSTRTTNEKLFF. The CDR3 region has the DNA TGTGCCACCAGCACGCGTACAACTAATGAAAAACTGTTTTTT.

V gene TRBV6-5 combines with J gene TRBJ2-7; 8 bases are shared with TRBD1. Unmatched junction bases numbered 5, after V lost 7 bases and J lost 3 bases. Germline-derived CDR1 and CDR2 are MNHEY and SVGAGI. The CDR3 extends over 13 amino acids. The CDR3: CASTPGGFYEQYF. CDR3 DNA: TGTGCCAGCACCCCAGGGGGCTTCTACGAGCAGTACTTC.

The DNA of the CDR3 is TGTGCCACCAGTGATTTGAAGGCAGGGGATACCTACAATGAGCAGTTCTTC. Protein product: CATSDLKAGDTYNEQFF. This sequence joins TRBV24-1 and TRBJ2-1; D may be TRBD1 (6 bases). Trimming cost V 0 bases and J 2 bases, with 13 bases left between them. CDR3 size: 17 residues. From germline, CDR1 is KGHDR and CDR2 SFDVKD.

V gene TRBV19 combines with J gene TRBJ1-1; 9 bases fit TRBD1. CDR3 size: 14 residues. The germline V gene encodes CDR1 LNHDA and CDR2 SQIVND (reference sequence). V lost 3 bases, J lost 5 bases, and 4 bases stayed unmatched. CDR3 amino acids: CASSIWGQGTEAFF. The CDR3 DNA sequence: TGTGCCAGTAGTATTTGGGGACAGGGAACTGAAGCTTTCTTT.

The chain employs TRBV27 and TRBJ2-2; 7 bases line up with TRBD2. CDR1 MNHEY and CDR2 SMNVEV come from the germline V gene (reference sequence). CDR3 length equals 16 residues. After removal of 6 bases from V and 1 base from J, the junction contained 8 bases not matched to a gene. CDR3 sequence: CASRESGGMNTGELFF. The CDR3 region has the DNA TGTGCCAGCAGAGAGTCCGGGGGGATGAACACCGGGGAGCTGTTTTTT.

V gene TRBV5-6 combines with J gene TRBJ1-2; the D is unclear. Deletions cut 2 bases from V and 0 bases from J, with 14 bases between. Germline loops: CDR1 SGHDT, CDR2 YYEEEE. The CDR3 covers 16 residues. The CDR3 reads CASSFRTGATNYGYTF. The CDR3 DNA follows: TGTGCCAGCAGCTTTCGCACGGGAGCAACTAACTATGGCTACACCTTC. Full variable domain (remainder filled in from reference TRBV5-6 and TRBJ1-2): DAGVTQSPTHLIKTRGQQVTLRCSPKSGHDTVSWYQQALGQGPQFIFQYYEEEERQRGNFPDRFSGHQFPNYSSELNVNALLLGDSALYLCASSFRTGATNYGYTFGSGTRLTVV.

J is TRBJ2-5 and V is TRBV4-2, with 11 nucleotides matching TRBD2. The CDR3 length is 17 residues. J was trimmed by 5 bases and V by 4 bases; bases with no gene match: 12. Germline CDR1 is LGHNA and CDR2 is YNFKEQ. The CDR3, as DNA: TGTGCCAGCAGCCTGACTAGCGGGACCGGTTCCGGGGAGACCCAGTACTTC. Its translation is CASSLTSGTGSGETQYF.

The chain is built from TRBV6-5 and TRBJ2-7; 10 positions match TRBD2. Trimming removed 6 bases from V and 3 bases from J; junction bases left unmatched: 11. This CDR3 comprises 16 residues. The germline gives CDR1 MNHEY, CDR2 SVGAGI. The DNA for the CDR3 is TGTGCCAGCAGATACAAGCCCACTAGCGGGGTCTACGAGCAGTACTTC. This gives the protein CASRYKPTSGVYEQYF.

The chain links TRBV7-9 to TRBJ1-4, with D maybe TRBD1 (6 bases). Germline CDR1 and CDR2: SEHNR and FQNEAQ (reference sequence). The CDR3 runs 18 residues. V gave up 4 bases and J gave up 3 bases, with 21 bases separating them. Here the CDR3 reads CASSSLLQGGRANEKLFF. The CDR3 nucleotides are TGTGCCAGCAGCTCATTACTACAGGGCGGCCGAGCTAATGAAAAACTGTTTTTT.

The rearrangement uses TRBV3-1 (or the pseudogene TRBV3-2) and TRBJ1-5, with 8 bases matching TRBD1. The germline gives CDR1 LGHDT, CDR2 YNNKEL (reference sequence). V gave up 1 base and J gave up 3 bases; unmatched junction bases: 2. The CDR3 is made up of 15 amino acids. The CDR3 nucleotides are TGTGCCAGCAGCCAAGGACAGGGGAACAATCAGCCCCAGCATTTT. Its protein is CASSQGQGNNQPQHF.

The V call is TRBV3-1 (or the pseudogene TRBV3-2), the J call TRBJ2-2; tentative D call: TRBD1 (5 bases). Trimming left V 4 bases short and J 6 bases short, with 12 bases between. The CDR3 length is 14 residues. From germline, CDR1 is LGHDT and CDR2 YNNKEL (reference sequence). CDR3 region: CASSPQQVPGELFF. In nucleotides, the CDR3 is TGTGCCAGCAGCCCTCAACAGGTCCCCGGGGAGCTGTTTTTT.

The chain combines TRBV6-5 with TRBJ1-6, with a possible D match to TRBD1 (5 bases). Germline CDR1 MNHEY, CDR2 SVGAGI. Deletions cut 7 bases from V and 8 bases from J, with 15 bases between. The CDR3 is 14 amino acids. For the CDR3, the DNA is TGTGCCAGCACTACTACAGGTTTTTATTCACCCCTCCACTTT. It yields the protein CASTTTGFYSPLHF.

This chain uses TRBV7-2 with TRBJ1-1; the D gene is possibly TRBD1 (5 bases). The germline gives CDR1 SGHTA, CDR2 FQGNSA. The CDR3 runs 14 residues. With 5 bases removed from V and 7 bases from J, the gap between germline ends came to 17 bases. This CDR3 reads CASSPQVGRGEAFF. The CDR3 DNA reads as TGTGCCAGCAGCCCCCAAGTGGGGAGGGGTGAAGCTTTCTTT.

Only a few counts were recorded for this clone. The V and J genes are TRBV5-1 and TRBJ2-3; a weak D match, TRBD2 (6 bases). CDR3 length: 12 amino acids. Germline-derived CDR1 and CDR2 are SGHRS and YFSETQ. V dropped 4 bases and J dropped 4 bases, with 7 bases sitting between them. As DNA, the CDR3 is TGCGCCAGCAGCCCGGGGGCAGATACGCAGTATTTT. Protein sequence: CASSPGADTQYF.

The chain employs TRBV12-3 or TRBV12-4 and TRBJ1-2, with 10 bases fitting TRBD1. J gave up 7 bases and V 5 bases, and 4 bases lay outside the gene matches. The CDR3 has 13 residues. The CDR3 DNA reads as TGTGCCAGCAGTACCGGGACAGGGGTTGGCTACACCTTC. It specifies CASSTGTGVGYTF.

The CDR3 is CASSYQGPPQQFF. The CDR3 DNA follows: TGTGCCAGCAGTTATCAGGGGCCACCCCAGCAGTTCTTC. The rearrangement links TRBV6-5 to TRBJ2-1; a possible D gene is TRBD1 (6 bases). CDR1 MNHEY and CDR2 SVGAGI come from the germline V gene. The length of the CDR3 is 13 residues. The ends were cut back, 3 bases at V and 11 bases at J, with 14 bases in the middle.

The rearrangement uses TRBV4-1 and TRBJ2-6; D uncertain. The CDR3 is 17 amino acids. Germline loops: CDR1 MGHRA, CDR2 YSYEKL. V shed 0 bases and J shed 4 bases, with 13 bases lying between them. CDR3 sequence (DNA): TGCGCCAGCAGCCAAGACCAGGTATTATTGGGGGCCAACGTCCTGACTTTC. Amino acid sequence: CASSQDQVLLGANVLTF.

The chain is built from TRBV29-1 and TRBJ2-2; TRBD1 matches at 8 bases. Germline CDR1 SQVTM, CDR2 ANQGSEA. The CDR3 length is 16 residues. With 1 base clipped from V and 4 bases from J, the junction kept 8 bases outside the gene matches. In DNA, the CDR3 is TGCAGCGTTGAAGTCCCCGGACAGGGATTCACCGGGGAGCTGTTTTTT. It codes for CSVEVPGQGFTGELFF.

In this sample, this clone turned up a few times. The V call is TRBV6-5, the J call TRBJ1-5; 8 bases align to TRBD1. The CDR3 has 14 amino acids. The V and J ends lost 6 bases and 4 bases, in that order; junction bases with no gene match: 5. Germline CDR1 is MNHEY and CDR2 is SVGAGI. Here the CDR3 reads CASSHGQGNQPQHF. CDR3 DNA: TGTGCCAGCAGCCATGGACAGGGAAATCAGCCCCAGCATTTT.

CDR3 DNA sequence: TGTGCCAGCAGTGGGACAGCGCCTAATTCACCCCTCCACTTT. Translated, it gives CASSGTAPNSPLHF. The chain links TRBV6-1 to TRBJ1-6; D is perhaps TRBD1 (6 bases). The CDR3 has 14 residues. CDR1 MNHNS and CDR2 SASEGT come from the germline V gene. The germline V and J ends were trimmed by 4 bases and 6 bases, with 10 bases remaining between them.

This clone appeared a single time. This chain connects TRBV5-1 to TRBJ1-2; D is possibly TRBD1 (6 bases). V was shortened by 3 bases and J by 3 bases, with 18 bases between the two germline ends. The CDR3 spans 16 residues. From germline, CDR1 is SGHRS and CDR2 YFSETQ. In DNA, the CDR3 is TGCGCCAGCAGCTGGTCTACAGGGAAGTTCGACTATGGCTACACCTTC. It translates to CASSWSTGKFDYGYTF.

The CDR3 nucleotides read TGTGCCAGCAGCCAGACGACAGATTATGGCTACACCTTC. As protein: CASSQTTDYGYTF. The V gene is TRBV7-9, the J gene TRBJ1-2; D may be TRBD1 (5 bases). This CDR3 region has 13 residues. V lost 5 bases and J 5 bases, leaving 12 bases between the germline ends. Germline lookup yields CDR1 SEHNR and CDR2 FQNEAQ (reference sequence).

This chain's CDR3 is CASTYGQDNSPLHF. CDR3 coding DNA: TGTGCCAGCACCTACGGACAGGACAATTCACCCCTCCACTTT. This rearrangement joins TRBV9 to TRBJ1-6; the match to TRBD1 covers 7 bases. Germline V CDR1 and CDR2: SGDLS, YYNGEE. The trim removed 6 bases at V and 7 bases at J, leaving 7 bases unmatched. The CDR3 sequence is 14 residues long.

This clone was recorded only once. The chain joins TRBV3-1 (or the pseudogene TRBV3-2) to TRBJ1-1; no clear D. Between the trimmed V and J ends, which lost 1 base and 1 base, there was a span of 4 bases. This CDR3 contains 13 residues. Germline CDR1 and CDR2: LGHDT and YNNKEL (reference sequence). The CDR3 DNA reads TGTGCCAGCAGCCAAGTCAGGAACACTGAAGCTTTCTTT. It encodes CASSQVRNTEAFF.